The next 10 T cell receptor beta chains were all read from a single sample in a study of Ad26.COV2.S vaccination and SARS-CoV-2 variants. Using immunoSEQ multiplex PCR, the repertoire was profiled, and TCRdb retains in-frame clones only, with some absent. The sample comprises fewer than 500,000 clones, about 90% of which are singletons, and about 4.5% rests with the top ten. The treatment was: roughly 20 received Ad26.COV2.S at low or high dose, single or two shots; about 5 received placebo; per-sample allocation not given. Collection of the samples took place on day 63 after the first injection of vaccine or placebo. The sample consisted of peripheral blood, taken in a trial of Ad26.COV2.S vaccine versus placebo. Receptor source: a person between 18 and 59 years old who received the Ad26.COV2.S COVID-19 vaccine or a placebo.

This clone was seen once. The rearrangement uses TRBV6-5 and TRBJ2-7, with 7 bases fitting TRBD2. CDR1 and CDR2 from the germline V gene are MNHEY and SVGAGI. V dropped 2 bases and J dropped 4; count of bases not matched to a gene: 5. The CDR3 is 14 amino acids. The CDR3 region is CASSYDPSGYEQYF. The CDR3 region has the DNA TGTGCCAGCAGTTACGACCCTAGCGGATACGAGCAGTACTTC.

The chain employs TRBV28 and TRBJ2-1; 8 bases align to TRBD2. Unmatched junction bases numbered 20, after V lost 3 bases and J lost 1 base. The germline CDR1 and CDR2 sequences are MDHEN and SYDVKM. CDR3 length: 21 amino acids. The CDR3 nucleotides read TGTGCCAGCAGTTTGAGGCGGCCAACCACATTAGCGGGACCTTCCTACAATGAGCAGTTCTTC. It translates to CASSLRRPTTLAGPSYNEQFF.

The chain combines TRBV10-3 with TRBJ2-7; 9 nucleotides agree with TRBD2. The germline V gene has CDR1 ENHRY and CDR2 SYGVKD. V shed 10 bases, J shed 7 bases, and the junction held 11 bases outside the gene matches. This CDR3 contains 13 residues. The DNA for the CDR3 is TGTGCCACCTTAGCGGGAGTGGCGTTGGAGCAGTACTTC. Translation: CATLAGVALEQYF.

The rearrangement joins TRBV20-1 to TRBJ2-3, with D possibly matching TRBD2 (5 bases). Trimming cost V 4 bases and J 3 bases, with 11 bases left between them. CDR3 length: 13 residues. Germline V gene data show CDR1 as DFQATT and CDR2 as SNEGSKA (reference sequence). The CDR3 loop is CSATDYSTDTQYF. The CDR3 DNA reads TGCAGTGCTACTGACTACTCTACAGATACGCAGTATTTT.

The chain employs TRBV18 and TRBJ2-1, with 9 nucleotides matching TRBD2. The junction had 2 bases not matched to a gene; V was cut back by 0 bases and J by 2 bases. Germline loops: CDR1 KGHSH, CDR2 LQKENI. The CDR3 runs to 16 residues. The CDR3 reads CASSPPSGGAYNEQFF. CDR3 sequence (DNA): TGTGCCAGCTCACCACCTAGCGGGGGTGCCTACAATGAGCAGTTCTTC.

The V gene is TRBV27, the J gene TRBJ2-7, with 7 bases fitting TRBD1. With V trimmed by 6 bases and J by 3 bases, 2 bases remained unmatched. Germline CDR1 and CDR2: MNHEY and SMNVEV (reference sequence). The CDR3 totals 12 residues. As DNA, the CDR3 is TGTGCCAGCAGCTCAGGGGGCTACGAGCAGTACTTC. The encoded protein is CASSSGGYEQYF.

J is TRBJ2-7 and V is TRBV7-9; perhaps TRBD2 as D (5 bases). The CDR3 sequence is 12 residues long. CDR1 and CDR2 (germline): SEHNR, FQNEAQ (reference sequence). The V end lost 0 bases, the J end lost 9 bases, and 9 bases lay between the germline ends. CDR3 coding DNA: TGTGCCAGCAGCTTAGCTGAGGCGGGGCAGTACTTC. Translation gives CASSLAEAGQYF.

The chain uses TRBV7-3 and TRBJ2-1, with 9 nucleotides matching TRBD2. CDR3 length equals 15 residues. V lost 4 bases, J lost 4 bases, and 5 bases stayed unmatched. Germline CDR1 and CDR2: SGHTA and FQGTGA. CDR3 in DNA: TGTGCCAGCAGCTATCAAGCGGGAGGTTACAATGAGCAGTTCTTC. Its translation: CASSYQAGGYNEQFF.

The CDR3 coding sequence is TGTGCCAGCAGTTTACGTCAGACAGGGTTCCAAGAGACCCAGTACTTC. This encodes CASSLRQTGFQETQYF. The V and J genes are TRBV28 and TRBJ2-5; 7 bases fit TRBD1. Germline CDR1 and CDR2: MDHEN and SYDVKM. CDR3 length: 16 amino acids. Trimming at V came to 2 bases and at J to 1 base, leaving 7 bases not matched to a gene.

The chain is built from TRBV24-1 and TRBJ1-5, with 11 bases that match TRBD1. This CDR3 spans 16 amino acids. V gave up 2 bases and J gave up 7 bases; unmatched junction bases: 6. Germline CDR1 and CDR2: KGHDR and SFDVKD. The CDR3 DNA is TGTGCCACCAGTGATTCGGACAGGGGGCACGGGCAGCCCCAGCATTTT. It encodes CATSDSDRGHGQPQHF.